The 20 T cell receptor beta chains listed next were all sequenced from one sample in a study of early T cells in non-severe SARS-CoV-2 infection (dated by TCRdb to about 2021). The receptor library was made with 5' RACE. The reads were generated on a NextSeq 500. TCRdb redid the processing of the public reads, applying fastp at Q25 and MiXCR, and retained in-frame beta chains. Every entry covers one CDR3 protein and lists the most common genes and DNA from its rows. For this sample the table gives some 71,000 distinct CDR3 sequences, of which approximately 14% were detected only once. The ten largest clones capture 11% to 15% of the sample. Input material: whole blood. These receptors all come from an adult who was a healthcare worker with PCR-confirmed SARS-CoV-2 infection or an uninfected control (not recorded which).

This clonotype was picked up a small number of times. The J gene is TRBJ2-4, the V gene TRBV7-9; D is perhaps TRBD1 or TRBD2 (6 bases each). The CDR3 is made up of 15 amino acids. Germline lookup yields CDR1 SEHNR and CDR2 FQNEAQ (reference sequence). V lost 5 bases, J lost 8 bases, and 19 bases lay in between. This CDR3 is CASSADARGRHIQYF. In nucleotides, the CDR3 is TGTGCCAGCAGCGCAGATGCGAGGGGGAGGCACATTCAGTACTTC.

This clonotype turned up a few times. V gene TRBV6-2 or TRBV6-3 combines with J gene TRBJ2-7; D call uncertain. Germline V lookup: CDR1 MNHEY, CDR2 SVGEGT. There are 11 residues in the CDR3. Deletions cut 8 bases from V and 1 base from J, with 6 bases between. The CDR3: CASVYSYEQYF. The CDR3 DNA is TGTGCCAGCGTCTATTCCTACGAGCAGTACTTC.

This clonotype was recorded a few times. The genes are TRBV29-1 and TRBJ1-4; D remains unclear. Germline V gene lookup returns CDR1 SQVTM and CDR2 ANQGSEA. Trimming stripped 4 bases from V and 5 bases from J, with 8 bases between. This CDR3 has 12 amino acids. CDR3 DNA sequence: TGCAGCGTTGGGGGAGGGAATGAAAAACTGTTTTTT. Protein product: CSVGGGNEKLFF.

In its sample, this clonotype was seen many times. The chain employs TRBV5-6 and TRBJ1-1; 7 positions agree with TRBD1. Germline lookup yields CDR1 SGHDT and CDR2 YYEEEE. The length of the CDR3 is 15 residues. V was pared by 4 bases and J by 7 bases, with 13 bases of the junction left unmatched. The CDR3 spells CASSPSQGYQGEAFF. CDR3 DNA sequence: TGTGCCAGCAGCCCGTCACAGGGGTATCAGGGTGAAGCTTTCTTT.

This clonotype was found many times. The chain is built from TRBV3-1 and TRBJ1-6; the D gene is possibly TRBD1 (5 bases). This CDR3 contains 16 residues. Trimming pared 3 bases from V and 10 bases from J, leaving 19 bases between. Germline V gene data show CDR1 as LGHDT and CDR2 as YNNKEL (reference sequence). CDR3 amino acids: CASSHVVFGGESPLHF. The CDR3 DNA reads as TGTGCCAGCAGCCACGTAGTATTCGGGGGGGAGTCACCCCTCCACTTT.

The CDR3 DNA reads as TGTGCCAGCAGCCTTCTGGGGGGTACCCAAGAGACCCAGTACTTC. Amino acid sequence: CASSLLGGTQETQYF. The chain has TRBV7-2 and TRBJ2-5; D may be TRBD2 (6 bases). Trimming cost V 5 bases and J 1 base, with 14 bases left between them. The CDR3 contains 15 residues. Per germline, CDR1 SGHTA and CDR2 FQGNSA.

This clonotype has at least ten counts. CDR3 DNA sequence: TGTGCCAGCAGTGTCGGGCGGTCTTATACGCAGTATTTT. It is translated as CASSVGRSYTQYF. The gene calls are TRBV7-3 and TRBJ2-3, with no clear D. The CDR3 consists of 13 residues. Per the germline V gene, CDR1 is SGHTA and CDR2 is FQGTGA. Between the trimmed V and J ends, which lost 6 bases and 7 bases, there was a span of 14 bases. The complete variable domain, with remaining parts taken from reference TRBV7-3 and TRBJ2-3, reads GAGVSQTPSNKVTEKGKYVELRCDPISGHTALYWYRQSLGQGPEFLIYFQGTGAADDSGLPNDRFFAVRPEGSVSTLKIQRTERGDSAVYLCASSVGRSYTQYFGPGTRLTVL.

The chain uses TRBV20-1 and TRBJ1-5; D gene unclear. V was clipped by 3 bases and J by 2 bases, with 20 bases between them. The CDR3 has 17 amino acids. The germline gives CDR1 DFQATT, CDR2 SNEGSKA (reference sequence). CDR3: CSASRPGRGIGNQPQHF. As DNA, the CDR3 is TGCAGTGCTAGTCGGCCGGGCCGGGGTATTGGCAATCAGCCCCAGCATTTT.

This clonotype was recorded many times. The gene calls are TRBV29-1 and TRBJ2-3; D possibly corresponds to TRBD1 (6 bases). This CDR3 spans 15 amino acids. Germline lookup yields CDR1 SQVTM and CDR2 ANQGSEA. V shed 3 bases and J shed 1 base, with 14 bases lying between them. In DNA, the CDR3 is TGCAGCGTTGAGGAGGCAGGGGTCGGCACAGATACGCAGTATTTT. Translation: CSVEEAGVGTDTQYF.

The V call is TRBV29-1, the J call TRBJ2-7; a possible D gene is TRBD1 (6 bases). The ends were cut back, 7 bases at V and 3 bases at J, with 25 bases in the middle. The CDR3 totals 16 residues. Germline V CDR1 and CDR2: SQVTM, ANQGSEA. CDR3 residues: CSAAGLRDTTSYEQYF. The CDR3, as DNA: TGCAGCGCCGCCGGGCTCCGGGACACGACGAGCTACGAGCAGTACTTC.

This clonotype has a handful of counts. The CDR3 sequence: CASTELTNEKLFF. The CDR3 DNA follows: TGTGCCAGCACAGAGCTAACTAATGAAAAACTGTTTTTT. The chain recombines TRBV28 with TRBJ1-4; D unresolved. The CDR3 is 13 residues long. Germline CDR1 MDHEN, CDR2 SYDVKM. V was cut by 7 bases and J by 1 base, with 7 bases left in between.

This clonotype was seen at least ten times. This chain joins TRBV20-1 and TRBJ2-4; 9 nucleotides match TRBD2. Germline values: CDR1 DFQATT, CDR2 SNEGSKA (reference sequence). V trimming: 8 bases; J trimming: 10 bases; junction bases outside the gene matches: 6. The CDR3 is 11 amino acids. CDR3 protein: CSPMAGGIQYF. The CDR3 DNA reads TGCAGTCCAATGGCGGGGGGGATTCAGTACTTC.

The V gene is TRBV29-1, the J gene TRBJ1-1; a possible D gene is TRBD1 (5 bases). V was trimmed by 4 bases and J by 11 bases, leaving 17 bases between them. CDR1 is SQVTM, CDR2 ANQGSEA, per germline. This CDR3 has 12 residues. CDR3 loop: CSVGPGPWEAFF. The CDR3, as DNA: TGCAGCGTTGGACCGGGACCCTGGGAGGCTTTCTTT.

The chain carries TRBV5-4 and TRBJ1-6; D is ambiguous. The CDR3 is 15 amino acids. CDR1 is SGHNT, CDR2 YYREEE, per germline (reference sequence). With 4 bases removed from V and 0 bases from J, the gap between germline ends came to 8 bases. The CDR3 protein is CASSPDVSYNSPLHF. The CDR3 DNA is TGTGCCAGCAGCCCTGACGTCTCCTATAATTCACCCCTCCACTTT.

The J gene is TRBJ1-1, the V gene TRBV12-5; the D gene is possibly TRBD1 (5 bases). Per germline, CDR1 LGHNT and CDR2 FRNRAP. This CDR3 has 15 amino acids. Trimming took off 5 bases at V and 3 bases at J, with 16 bases between the two ends. CDR3 loop: CASGPREGRHTEAFF. In DNA, the CDR3 is TGTGCTAGTGGTCCCCGGGAGGGACGGCACACTGAAGCTTTCTTT. The full variable domain, with the rest looked up from reference TRBV12-5 and TRBJ1-1, is DARVTQTPRHKVTEMGQEVTMRCQPILGHNTVFWYRQTMMQGLELLAYFRNRAPLDDSGMPKDRFSAEMPDATLATLKIQPSEPRDSAVYFCASGPREGRHTEAFFGQGTRLTVV.

This clonotype was counted only a few times. J is TRBJ2-1 and V is TRBV7-9; D is unresolved. Germline V CDR1 and CDR2: SEHNR, FQNEAQ (reference sequence). V was trimmed by 1 base and J by 11 bases, leaving 9 bases between them. This CDR3 comprises 12 residues. The CDR3 sequence: CASSLVDLKQFF. For the CDR3, the DNA is TGTGCCAGCAGCTTAGTGGACCTTAAGCAGTTCTTC.

Many counts were recorded for this clonotype. CDR3 residues: CASSLRTSGTNEQFF. DNA of the CDR3: TGTGCCAGCAGCTTAAGGACTAGCGGGACCAATGAGCAGTTCTTC. The gene calls are TRBV7-2 and TRBJ2-1; TRBD2 matches 12 bases. This CDR3 region has 15 residues. V shed 2 bases and J 6 bases; nucleotides not matched to a gene: 2. Germline values: CDR1 SGHTA, CDR2 FQGNSA.

This clonotype was counted many times. The chain links TRBV5-1 to TRBJ2-5; D ambiguous. The CDR3 spans 13 residues. V dropped 3 bases and J dropped 2 bases, with 8 bases sitting between them. Germline lookup yields CDR1 SGHRS and CDR2 YFSETQ. CDR3 sequence reads: CASSSGGQETQYF. The CDR3 region has the DNA TGCGCCAGCAGCTCTGGCGGACAAGAGACCCAGTACTTC.

This clonotype was seen more than once but under ten times. The chain joins TRBV7-9 to TRBJ1-5; a weak D match, TRBD1 (5 bases). The CDR3 totals 13 residues. V shed 5 bases and J shed 5 bases, with 10 bases lying between them. Germline V lookup: CDR1 SEHNR, CDR2 FQNEAQ (reference sequence). As DNA, the CDR3 is TGTGCCAGCAGCGCCCCGGGGGATCAGCCCCAGCATTTT. It is translated as CASSAPGDQPQHF. The full variable domain, completed using reference TRBV7-9 and TRBJ1-5, is DTGVSQNPRHKITKRGQNVTFRCDPISEHNRLYWYRQTLGQGPEFLTYFQNEAQLEKSRLLSDRFSAERPKGSFSTLEIQRTEQGDSAMYLCASSAPGDQPQHFGDGTRLSIL.

J is TRBJ2-7 and V is TRBV6-1; 9 bases fit TRBD2. This CDR3 is built from 13 residues. Losses at the gene ends were 7 bases for V and 0 bases for J; bases not matched to a gene: 1. The germline V gene has CDR1 MNHNS and CDR2 SASEGT. CDR3 sequence (DNA): TGTGCCAGCAAGGGACTAGCCTCCTACGAGCAGTACTTC. Its translation: CASKGLASYEQYF.